This T cell receptor (beta chain) comes out of a study of identical twins. One entry per CDR3 protein, called by TCRdb with MiXCR from the 5' RACE reads. The profile shows roughly 1.6 million distinct CDR3 sequences, around 29% of them singletons. This CDR3 contains 13 residues. Germline V gives CDR1 MGHRA, CDR2 YSYEKL. The ends were cut back, 2 bases at V and 7 bases at J, with 8 bases in the middle. The gene calls are TRBV4-1 and TRBJ1-4; D gene ambiguous. The sequenced material came from cord blood. The source of this sequence is a newborn girl in good health. This CDR3 reads CASSQTPFEKLFF. CDR3 DNA: TGCGCCAGCAGCCAAACACCGTTTGAAAAACTGTTTTTT.